This T cell receptor (beta chain) was profiled in a study of T cells in tumors after PD-1 blockade. The time point denotes: second of two pre-therapy site-matched biopsies about 8 weeks apart. Notes on this clone: Antigen: not known.

Study-wide points: Expanded exhausted CD8+ clones after therapy were mostly novel clonotypes.

The CDR3 sequence is 14 residues long. Repertoires were generated with immunoSEQ multiplex PCR, while TCRdb's copy carries only in-frame clones and drops some. The data show 1,500 to 2,000 clones, around 70% seen once. J is TRBJ1-1 and V is TRBV21-1; TRBD1, the D gene given by the table, was not confirmed from the DNA. TRBV21-1 corresponds to a pseudogene. The TCR was taken from a human donor with basal cell carcinoma. The source was tumor tissue, collected before anti-PD-1 treatment. The CDR3 is CATPEGVGNTEAFF. In DNA form, the CDR3 reads TGTGCCACCCCGGAAGGGGTAGGGAACACTGAAGCTTTCTTT.